This TCR beta chain derives from a study of radiation and T cells in renal cell carcinoma. Overall study context: Nephrectomy followed 15 Gy stereotactic body radiation by 4 weeks. Study-wide points: Without pretreatment biopsies, baseline tumor clonotype presence was undetermined. From baseline, blood top tumor clonotypes peaked at 2 weeks post-radiation.

Method: immunoSEQ multiplex PCR; TCRdb's copy keeps in-frame clones and lacks some. The data hold about 130,000 clones, with more than 75% observed a single time. In its sample, this clone was seen once. Its antigen remains unknown. The CDR3 spans 15 residues. Looked up from germline, CDR1 is MDHEN and CDR2 is SYDVKM. Unmatched junction bases numbered 7, after V lost 2 bases and J lost 7 bases. Sample time point: blood 2 weeks post-SBRT. Noted treatment: 15 Gy SBRT to primary tumor, nephrectomy 4 weeks later. The sequences come from blood, collected from a patient whose treatment included radiotherapy and nephrectomy. This clonotype originated in an older woman with renal cell carcinoma. V is TRBV28 and J is TRBJ1-5, with TRBD1 matching over 8 bases. CDR3 amino acids: CASSLAGQGQQPQHF. In DNA form, the CDR3 reads TGTGCCAGCAGTTTAGCAGGACAGGGTCAACAGCCCCAGCATTTT.